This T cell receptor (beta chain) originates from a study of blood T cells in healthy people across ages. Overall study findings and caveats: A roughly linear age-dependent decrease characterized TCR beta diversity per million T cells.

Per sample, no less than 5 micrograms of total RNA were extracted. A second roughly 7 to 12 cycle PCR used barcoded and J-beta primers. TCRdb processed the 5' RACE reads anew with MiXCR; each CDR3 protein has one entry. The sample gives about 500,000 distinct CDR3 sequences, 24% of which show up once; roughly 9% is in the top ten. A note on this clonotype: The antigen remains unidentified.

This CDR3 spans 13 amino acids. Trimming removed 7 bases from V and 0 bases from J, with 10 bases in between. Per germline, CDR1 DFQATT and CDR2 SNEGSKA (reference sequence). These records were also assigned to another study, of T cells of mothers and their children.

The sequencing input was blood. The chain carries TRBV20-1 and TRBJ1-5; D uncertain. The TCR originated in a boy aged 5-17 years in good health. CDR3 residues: CSVINHSNQPQHF. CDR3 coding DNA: TGCAGTGTCATAAACCATAGCAATCAGCCCCAGCATTTT.